This T cell receptor (beta chain) is drawn from a study of beta chain features in type 1 diabetes listed by TCRdb under 2018. Concerning the study at large: Mean age, gender distribution, total cell number and subset yield were not different between patients and healthy donors. Across all samples, about 110 million sorted cells were examined, and cell number per subset correlated strongly with RNA yield. The study compared TCRB repertoires of sorted circulating CD4+ T cell subsets between recently diagnosed type 1 diabetes patients and matched healthy donors. Naive and central memory subsets were obtained from all 30 or so donors, but regulatory and stem cell-like memory subsets were isolated from only 8 patients and roughly eight healthy donors.

Trimming accounts for 6 bases at V and 3 bases at J, while the number of junction bases matched to no gene is 2. CDR1 and CDR2, looked up from the germline V gene, are SQVTM and ANQGSEA. Counted from cysteine to phenylalanine, this CDR3 has 13 amino acids. CDR3 DNA only is kept here, 39 bases in frame from base 1. The sample holds a few counts of this clone. It has no known antigen specificity. No qualities accompany the bases; no much larger clone lies one base away. The High Capacity cDNA Reverse Transcription Kit was used to reverse transcribe all of the isolated RNA, meaning that expressed TCRB transcripts were what got sequenced. Naive, central memory and regulatory T cell samples underwent deep immunoSEQ sequencing, averaging around 4 million total reads per sample. Sorted cells were lysed in RLT buffer, and RNA was extracted using DNase-treated RNeasy Micro or Mini kits according to cell number. To prevent cross-contamination, each cell subset was processed individually, whereas patient and healthy donor samples were processed jointly. Using the immunoSEQ multiplex PCR, TCRB sequences were amplified from cDNA into 87-bp fragments spanning the CDR3 region. Sequencing of the amplicons was performed on the Illumina HiSeq platform. The published analysis was carried out like this. Synthetic template baselines were used to correct PCR bias computationally, reads within Hamming distance 2 were collapsed together, and singletons that could not be merged were discarded. Reads were aligned against IMGT to assign V, D and J genes, CDR3 length and insertions or deletions at six rearrangement sites. Clonotype counts were normalized to sorted cell number within each subset before computing true diversity and Gini coefficients with the tcR R package. The overlap coefficient, calculated on TCRB nucleotide sequences, was used to quantify repertoire sharing. Entries here come from immuneACCESS through TCRdb and include only in-frame sequences with V and J called. Some clones fail to appear in such tables; in the studies checked, an unresolved V gene covers under half of the shortfall, and the cause of the remainder is unknown. Clonal size and the V and J genes are those of that table, whereas D and trimming came from the DNA. Present in this sample are about 150,000 clones, under 9.5% of which were seen just once. The biggest ten clones account for 0.5% to 0.65% of the sample.

Each donor gave one peripheral blood draw, approximately 110 mL on average, collected into heparinised tubes. Naive, central memory, regulatory and stem cell-like memory CD4+ T cells were sorted on a BD FACSAria II using a panel including CD45RO, CCR7, CD25, CD127, CD95 and CD27. Every sorted population had a purity above 98%. PBMCs were isolated right away by Lymphoprep density gradient centrifugation and were stained directly, without culture. To minimize batch effects, samples were stained and sorted in pairs, one healthy donor with one patient per experiment. On the study overall, not on this receptor specifically: PCR might favor shorter templates, but patient and control samples were amplified and corrected together, so any skew would affect both groups equally. Naive, central memory and regulatory TCRB repertoires appeared to be more similar among patients than among healthy donors. At VDJ recombination sites, patients with type 1 diabetes made fewer insertions and deleted more nucleotides, a pattern implying thymic rearrangement abnormalities. Sequencing cDNA rather than genomic DNA could over-represent highly expressing activated cells, although activation and CD3 levels did not differ between groups. Because small numbers of individuals were included in the HLA sub-analyses, any influence of HLA type on TCRB rearrangement was left unresolved. A moderate but significant shortening of TCRB CDR3 length was observed in type 1 diabetes patients in all four CD4+ subsets.

The receptor's source is a man younger than 35 in good health. Sequenced input: central memory CD4+ T cells from blood. The rearrangement combines TRBV29-1 with TRBJ1-3; 10 bases in the junction line up with TRBD1. The DNA reads as follows: TGCAGCGTCGGGACAGGGGTTGGAAACACCATATATTTT. Its translation is CSVGTGVGNTIYF. Reference TRBV29-1 and TRBJ1-3 proteins supply the regions before and after the CDR3; the full variable domain is: SAVISQKPSRDICQRGTSLTIQCQVDSQVTMMFWYRQQPGQSLTLIATANQGSEATYESGFVIDKFPISRPNLTFSTLTVSNMSPEDSSIYLCSVGTGVGNTIYFGEGSWLTVV.